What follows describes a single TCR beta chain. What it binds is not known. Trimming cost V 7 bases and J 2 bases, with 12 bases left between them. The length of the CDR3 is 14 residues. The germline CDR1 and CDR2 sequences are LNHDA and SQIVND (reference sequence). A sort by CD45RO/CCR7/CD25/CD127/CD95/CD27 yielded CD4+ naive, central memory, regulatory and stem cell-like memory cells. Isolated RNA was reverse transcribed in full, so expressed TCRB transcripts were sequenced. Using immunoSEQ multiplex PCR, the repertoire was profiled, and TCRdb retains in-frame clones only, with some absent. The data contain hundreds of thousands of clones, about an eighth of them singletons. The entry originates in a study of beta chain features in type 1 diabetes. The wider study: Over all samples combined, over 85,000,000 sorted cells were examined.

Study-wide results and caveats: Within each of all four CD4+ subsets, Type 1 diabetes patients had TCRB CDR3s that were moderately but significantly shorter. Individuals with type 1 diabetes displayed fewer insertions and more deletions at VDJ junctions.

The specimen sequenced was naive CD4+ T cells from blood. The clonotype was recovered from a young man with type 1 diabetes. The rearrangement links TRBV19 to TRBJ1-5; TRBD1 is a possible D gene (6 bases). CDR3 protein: CASIGGAGNQPQHF. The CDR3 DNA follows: TGTGCCAGTATCGGGGGCGCGGGCAATCAGCCCCAGCATTTT.